A selection of T cell receptor beta chains follows, all from one sample in a study of response to subunit inactivated influenza vaccine. In TCRdb, the RT-PCR reads were re-called with MiXCR into one record per CDR3 protein. The sample consists of 150,000 to 200,000 distinct CDR3 sequences, about a tenth of them appearing once. Sequenced material: non-naive T cells sorted from PBMCs, taken more than 35 days after vaccination. Every receptor here comes from a man aged 50-60 years who received an inactivated influenza vaccine. Each CDR3 is given with its conserved first and last residue. Fields, in order: V gene, J gene, CDR3 protein.

TRBV5-4	TRBJ2-2	CASSPQLGSTGELFF
TRBV3-1	TRBJ2-3	CASSYTSAGGGTDTQYF
TRBV6-2/TRBV6-3	TRBJ2-1	CASSQGKQFF
TRBV27	TRBJ1-1	CASSVSRGDPGNTEAFF
TRBV6-2/TRBV6-3	TRBJ2-7	CASSPGQGISYEQYF
TRBV10-3	TRBJ1-6	CAISGGGRYSPLHF
TRBV14	TRBJ2-2	CASSPHRGPRISGELFF
TRBV7-8	TRBJ2-7	CASSYRVFYEQYF
TRBV12-3/TRBV12-4	TRBJ1-1	CASRSTANTEAFF
TRBV5-1	TRBJ2-5	CASSQGHQGETQYF
TRBV20-1	TRBJ2-7	CSATGTKAIYEQYF
TRBV7-7	TRBJ2-5	CASSRTSQETQYF
TRBV29-1	TRBJ1-5	CSVGGGGNQPQHF
TRBV5-1	TRBJ2-3	CASSVDRGADTQYF
TRBV20-1	TRBJ1-2	CSARDGGTGEGYTF
TRBV2	TRBJ2-3	CASSEHTGGTDTQYF
TRBV2	TRBJ2-4	CASSEKGSIDIQYF